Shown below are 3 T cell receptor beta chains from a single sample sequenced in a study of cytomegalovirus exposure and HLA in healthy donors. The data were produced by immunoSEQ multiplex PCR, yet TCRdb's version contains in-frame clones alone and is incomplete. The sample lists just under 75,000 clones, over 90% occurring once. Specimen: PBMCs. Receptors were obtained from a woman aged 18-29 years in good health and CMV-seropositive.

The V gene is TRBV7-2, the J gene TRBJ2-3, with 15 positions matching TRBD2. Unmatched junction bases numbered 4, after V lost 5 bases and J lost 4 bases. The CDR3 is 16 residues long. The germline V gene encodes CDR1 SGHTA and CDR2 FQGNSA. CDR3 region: CASSIWTSGGADTQYF. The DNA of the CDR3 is TGTGCCAGCAGCATTTGGACTAGCGGGGGGGCAGATACGCAGTATTTT.

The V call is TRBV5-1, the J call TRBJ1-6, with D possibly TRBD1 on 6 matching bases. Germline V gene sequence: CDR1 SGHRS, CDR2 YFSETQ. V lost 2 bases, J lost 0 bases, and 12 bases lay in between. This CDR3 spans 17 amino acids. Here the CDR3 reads CASSLGGGDSYNSPLHF. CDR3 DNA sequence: TGCGCCAGCAGCTTAGGGGGGGGTGACTCCTATAATTCACCCCTCCACTTT.

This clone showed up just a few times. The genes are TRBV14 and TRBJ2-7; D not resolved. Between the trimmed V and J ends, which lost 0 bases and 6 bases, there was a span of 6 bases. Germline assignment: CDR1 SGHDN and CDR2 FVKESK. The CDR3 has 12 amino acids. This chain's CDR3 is CASSQETGEQYF. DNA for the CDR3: TGTGCCAGCAGCCAAGAAACTGGCGAGCAGTACTTC.